This T cell receptor beta chain derives from a study of cytomegalovirus exposure and HLA in healthy donors. Study-level results: A missense variant in DCLRE1C was later tied to TCR beta V- and J-gene trimming. Another analysis was done later, and it associated roughly 15,000 TCR beta sequences with HLA alleles at 0.05 false discovery rate.

PCR was performed using 60 Vbeta and 13 Jbeta primers. Here immunoSEQ multiplex PCR was the method, and the copy in TCRdb shows in-frame clones only, minus some. This sample lists 200,000 to 250,000 clones; its ten largest clones have 1.1%. Regarding this clone: Its target is not known.

The CDR3 has 12 amino acids. Germline CDR1 MDHEN, CDR2 SYDVKM. V was shortened by 4 bases and J by 5 bases, with 7 bases between the two germline ends. The chain employs TRBV28 and TRBJ2-3; D is ambiguous. Sequencing was carried out using PBMCs. The receptor was isolated from a girl between 2 and 10 years old in good health and CMV-seropositive. CDR3 region: CASSSPVDTQYF. CDR3 bases: TGTGCCAGCAGTTCTCCGGTAGATACGCAGTATTTT.